This passage covers 26 T cell receptor beta chains from one sample sequenced in a study of T cell responses to AZD1222 COVID-19 vaccine (dated by TCRdb to the early 2020s). Library preparation was by the immunoSEQ multiplex PCR assay. As stored in TCRdb, this immuneACCESS dataset retains in-frame rearrangements with V and J assigned. A fraction of the clones does not appear; measured against another copy, unresolved V genes explain less than half of the discrepancy, and the remainder lacks a known reason. The sample table contains tens of thousands of clones; only one count was recorded for approximately 86% of them. Together, the top ten hold more than 5% of the sample. Read against the paper, the sample's time point label means: baseline before first vaccination. This specimen's treatment or condition label, interpreted: meningococcal conjugate vaccine given as trial control. The sequenced sample was peripheral blood, obtained on day 0 of MenACWY control vaccination. The receptors shown here come from an adult in good health.

The DNA of the CDR3 is TGCAGCGTTTGGACAGCTAACTATGGCTACACCTTC. Translation gives CSVWTANYGYTF. The chain is built from TRBV29-1 and TRBJ1-2, with D possibly TRBD1 on 6 matching bases. Germline-derived CDR1 and CDR2 are SQVTM and ANQGSEA. Trimming removed 5 bases from V and 0 bases from J, with 7 bases in between. CDR3 size: 12 residues.

The chain has TRBV5-1 and TRBJ2-7, with 16 positions matching TRBD2. The V gene end was trimmed by 6 bases and the J gene end by 1 base; junction bases not matched to a gene: 7. CDR1 is SGHRS, CDR2 YFSETQ, per germline. The CDR3 loop spans 17 amino acids. CDR3 protein: CASTPGLAGGPSYEQYF. In DNA form, the CDR3 reads TGCGCCAGCACCCCGGGACTAGCGGGGGGGCCGTCCTACGAGCAGTACTTC.

Only a few counts were recorded for this clone. V gene TRBV11-3 combines with J gene TRBJ1-1; D not resolved. The V and J ends lost 6 bases and 2 bases respectively, with 10 bases between them. CDR1 SGHNT and CDR2 YENEEA come from the germline V gene. The CDR3 runs to 13 residues. CDR3 sequence reads: CASSLVGNTEAFF. The CDR3 bases are TGTGCCAGCAGTCTTGTGGGAAACACTGAAGCTTTCTTT.

The chain recombines TRBV5-1 with TRBJ2-2; possibly TRBD1 or TRBD2 for D (5 bases each). V lost 0 bases, J lost 17 bases, and 14 bases lay in between. The CDR3 runs to 12 residues. Germline assignment: CDR1 SGHRS and CDR2 YFSETQ. The CDR3 bases are TGCGCCAGCAGCTTGGAGGGGCGAGGGGCTTTTTTT. The encoded protein is CASSLEGRGAFF. The whole variable domain, remainder taken from reference TRBV5-1 and TRBJ2-2, is KAGVTQTPRYLIKTRGQQVTLSCSPISGHRSVSWYQQTPGQGLQFLFEYFSETQRNKGNFPGRFSGRQFSNSRSEMNVSTLELGDSALYLCASSLEGRGAFFGEGSRLTVL.

The rearrangement joins TRBV2 to TRBJ2-5; TRBD1 is a possible D gene (6 bases). The germline CDR1 and CDR2 sequences are SNHLY and FYNNEI. Between the trimmed V and J ends, which lost 8 bases and 2 bases, there was a span of 12 bases. The CDR3 sequence is 13 residues long. CDR3 in amino acids: CASADRLQETQYF. The CDR3 DNA reads TGTGCCAGCGCAGACAGGTTACAAGAGACCCAGTACTTC.

The J gene is TRBJ1-1, the V gene TRBV6-5, with D possibly matching TRBD1 (6 bases). This CDR3 comprises 14 residues. Trimming left V 6 bases short and J 1 base short, with 12 bases between. Germline CDR1 MNHEY, CDR2 SVGAGI. The CDR3 loop reads CASSLGGQNTEAFF. The CDR3 DNA follows: TGTGCCAGCAGCCTCGGGGGCCAGAACACTGAAGCTTTCTTT.

This chain connects TRBV19 to TRBJ1-3; D might be TRBD1 (5 bases). The germline gives CDR1 LNHDA, CDR2 SQIVND (reference sequence). Trimming left V 6 bases short and J 0 bases short, with 15 bases between. The CDR3 has 16 amino acids. The CDR3 DNA follows: TGTGCCAGTAGGTCACGGGGCCCCGTCTCTGGAAACACCATATATTTT. This encodes CASRSRGPVSGNTIYF.

The CDR3 sequence is CASSRDSYEQYF. As DNA, the CDR3 is TGTGCCAGCAGTCGGGACAGCTACGAGCAGTACTTC. The chain combines TRBV6-5 with TRBJ2-7, with 7 bases matching TRBD1. From germline, CDR1 is MNHEY and CDR2 SVGAGI. This CDR3 is built from 12 residues. After removal of 5 bases from V and 3 bases from J, the junction contained 1 base not matched to a gene.

The genes are TRBV3-1 (or the pseudogene TRBV3-2) and TRBJ1-3; possible D gene TRBD1, 5 bases. V gave up 2 bases and J gave up 0 bases, with 8 bases separating them. The length of the CDR3 is 15 residues. CDR1 LGHDT and CDR2 YNNKEL come from the germline V gene (reference sequence). The DNA for the CDR3 is TGTGCCAGCAGCCAACAGGGTGTCTCTGGAAACACCATATATTTT. This encodes CASSQQGVSGNTIYF.

The V call is TRBV7-8, the J call TRBJ1-2; no reliable D call. V gave up 4 bases and J gave up 1 base, with 4 bases separating them. CDR3 size: 12 residues. CDR1 and CDR2 (germline): SGHVS, FQNEAQ. This CDR3 reads CASSYSNYGYTF. Written as DNA, the CDR3 is TGTGCCAGCAGCTATAGTAACTATGGCTACACCTTC.

The chain carries TRBV4-3 and TRBJ2-1; D not resolved. The CDR3 loop spans 13 amino acids. Trimming left V 3 bases short and J 6 bases short, with 9 bases between. Per germline, CDR1 LGHNA and CDR2 YSLEER. Here the CDR3 DNA reads TGCGCCAGCAGCCAGGGCACCGTCAATGAGCAGTTCTTC. This codes for CASSQGTVNEQFF.

This clone has a handful of counts. This chain joins TRBV9 and TRBJ2-3; D perhaps matches TRBD1 (6 bases). The CDR3 sequence is 14 residues long. Germline V gene data show CDR1 as SGDLS and CDR2 as YYNGEE. V lost 4 bases and J lost 2, with 11 bases in between. The CDR3: CASSPWDTTDTQYF. The CDR3 DNA is TGTGCCAGCAGCCCATGGGACACCACAGATACGCAGTATTTT. The full variable domain, completed using reference TRBV9 and TRBJ2-3, is DSGVTQTPKHLITATGQRVTLRCSPRSGDLSVYWYQQSLDQGLQFLIQYYNGEERAKGNILERFSAQQFPDLHSELNLSSLELGDSALYFCASSPWDTTDTQYFGPGTRLTVL.

The chain links TRBV7-8 to TRBJ1-5; D may be TRBD1 (5 bases). This CDR3 region has 15 residues. Germline values: CDR1 SGHVS, CDR2 FQNEAQ. Trimming removed 0 bases from V and 2 bases from J, with 8 bases in between. The CDR3 reads CASSLAGGGNQPQHF. CDR3 coding DNA: TGTGCCAGCAGCTTAGCGGGGGGAGGCAATCAGCCCCAGCATTTT.

The chain employs TRBV5-8 and TRBJ1-6; 8 bases agree with TRBD1. Germline loops: CDR1 SGHTS, CDR2 YDEGEE. This CDR3 is 16 amino acids long. Germline trimming cut 1 base from V and 9 bases from J; bases unmatched to any gene: 9. Here the CDR3 reads CASSLRTGLSTSPLHF. The CDR3 DNA is TGTGCCAGCAGCTTGAGGACAGGGTTATCCACTTCACCCCTCCACTTT.

CDR3 sequence: CASSLAGGQNTGELFF. For the CDR3, the DNA is TGTGCCAGCAGCTTAGCGGGGGGGCAAAACACCGGGGAGCTGTTTTTT. The chain has TRBV7-9 and TRBJ2-2; D perhaps matches TRBD2 (7 bases). V gave up 0 bases and J gave up 2 bases, with 10 bases separating them. The CDR3 is made up of 16 amino acids. Germline V gene sequence: CDR1 SEHNR, CDR2 FQNEAQ (reference sequence).

The rearrangement links TRBV7-3 to TRBJ2-7; unclear D gene. This CDR3 is built from 13 residues. V was pared by 5 bases and J by 2 bases, with 10 bases between. Germline V gives CDR1 SGHTA, CDR2 FQGTGA. CDR3 sequence: CASSPGRAYEQYF. In DNA, the CDR3 is TGTGCCAGCAGCCCTGGACGGGCCTACGAGCAGTACTTC.

This chain links TRBV19 with TRBJ1-6; possible D gene TRBD1, 5 bases. The germline V and J ends were trimmed by 2 bases and 5 bases, with 10 bases remaining between them. The CDR3 extends over 15 amino acids. Per the germline V gene, CDR1 is LNHDA and CDR2 is SQIVND (reference sequence). DNA for the CDR3: TGTGCCAGTAGTATATCAGGGACGAATAATTCACCCCTCCACTTT. Its protein product is CASSISGTNNSPLHF.

The rearrangement uses TRBV28 and TRBJ1-5; D ambiguous. Germline V gene sequence: CDR1 MDHEN, CDR2 SYDVKM. The length of the CDR3 is 12 residues. Trimming left V 2 bases short and J 7 bases short, with 6 bases between. CDR3 loop: CASSLKGQPQHF. The CDR3 coding sequence is TGTGCCAGCAGTTTAAAAGGGCAGCCCCAGCATTTT.

This chain uses TRBV2 with TRBJ1-1; D is unresolved. Trimming left V 4 bases short and J 5 bases short, with 8 bases between. Germline loops: CDR1 SNHLY, CDR2 FYNNEI. There are 12 residues in the CDR3. The CDR3 coding sequence is TGTGCCAGCAGTGCCGACCTTACTGAAGCTTTCTTT. Its translation is CASSADLTEAFF.

The chain is built from TRBV30 and TRBJ2-5; no firm D call. The CDR3 totals 13 residues. Germline lookup yields CDR1 GTSNPN and CDR2 SVGIG (reference sequence). V was shortened by 2 bases and J by 6 bases, with 13 bases between the two germline ends. The CDR3 coding sequence is TGTGCCTGGAGTCCCAGTGCCTTCCAGACCCAGTACTTC. Encoded protein: CAWSPSAFQTQYF.

The chain couples TRBV10-3 to TRBJ1-4, with unresolved D. Germline CDR1 and CDR2: ENHRY and SYGVKD. This CDR3 spans 15 amino acids. V was trimmed by 2 bases and J by 4 bases, leaving 11 bases between them. CDR3 protein: CAISEGMVDNEKLFF. CDR3 bases: TGTGCCATCAGTGAGGGGATGGTGGATAATGAAAAACTGTTTTTT.

This chain uses TRBV14 with TRBJ1-4; D gene ambiguous. V was clipped by 1 base and J by 9 bases, with 9 bases between them. This CDR3 is built from 13 residues. Looked up from germline, CDR1 is SGHDN and CDR2 is FVKESK. The CDR3 coding sequence is TGTGCCAGCAGCCAAGTGACGAGGCAAAAACTGTTTTTT. Its protein product is CASSQVTRQKLFF.

The J gene is TRBJ1-1, the V gene TRBV6-2 or TRBV6-3; possibly TRBD1 for D (6 bases). Trimming removed 4 bases at V and 0 bases at J, with 15 bases between. CDR3 length equals 16 residues. In germline, CDR1 is MNHEY, CDR2 SVGEGT. CDR3 in DNA: TGTGCCAGCAGTTCCGGACAGCGCATAATGAACACTGAAGCTTTCTTT. Translation gives CASSSGQRIMNTEAFF.

J is TRBJ2-5 and V is TRBV29-1; D perhaps matches TRBD2 (7 bases). V shed 3 bases and J shed 5 bases, with 16 bases lying between them. Germline values: CDR1 SQVTM, CDR2 ANQGSEA. This CDR3 has 14 amino acids. CDR3 loop: CSVDGGAMKETQYF. CDR3 coding DNA: TGCAGCGTTGATGGGGGGGCCATGAAGGAGACCCAGTACTTC.

In nucleotides, the CDR3 is TGTGCCAGCAGCCCGCGACAGGGGGCGGGTGTCTATGGCTACACCTTC. It specifies CASSPRQGAGVYGYTF. The chain joins TRBV7-3 to TRBJ1-2, with 10 bases matching TRBD1. Germline V gene data show CDR1 as SGHTA and CDR2 as FQGTGA. The J segment lost 4 bases and the V segment lost 5 bases, leaving 10 bases of the junction unmatched. The CDR3 totals 16 residues.

V gene TRBV6-5 combines with J gene TRBJ1-2; TRBD1 matches at 8 bases. The CDR3 totals 15 residues. V shed 4 bases, J shed 8 bases, and the junction held 12 bases outside the gene matches. CDR1 and CDR2 from the germline V gene are MNHEY and SVGAGI. This CDR3 reads CASSSILGQGRGYTF. The CDR3 nucleotides read TGTGCCAGCAGTTCAATTCTAGGACAGGGACGGGGCTACACCTTC.